The TCR beta chain under discussion was sequenced for a study of human T cells and chemical hapten exposure. Time point denoted: patch test 3, about 24 weeks after DPC sensitization. Treatment defined: therapeutic diphenylcyclopropenone sensitization with weekly scalp DPC. TCRdb used MiXCR to reprocess the RACE reads, holding one entry per CDR3 protein. This table holds about 170,000 distinct CDR3 sequences, about a quarter found once. V lost 4 bases to trimming and J lost 2 bases, with 18 bases between them. The CDR3 sequence is 16 residues long. Germline V lookup: CDR1 SGHRS, CDR2 YFSETQ. This chain joins TRBV5-1 and TRBJ1-1; D is uncertain. This sample comprised whole blood, obtained in connection with sensitization to the hapten diphenylcyclopropenone (DPC). The sequence was collected from a woman aged 18-29 years with alopecia areata. Some clones in this sample may be carry-over from other donors' samples. The CDR3 DNA follows: TGCGCCAGCAGCGGTTCGACGGCTCCCTTTAACACTGAAGCTTTCTTT. Protein sequence: CASSGSTAPFNTEAFF.